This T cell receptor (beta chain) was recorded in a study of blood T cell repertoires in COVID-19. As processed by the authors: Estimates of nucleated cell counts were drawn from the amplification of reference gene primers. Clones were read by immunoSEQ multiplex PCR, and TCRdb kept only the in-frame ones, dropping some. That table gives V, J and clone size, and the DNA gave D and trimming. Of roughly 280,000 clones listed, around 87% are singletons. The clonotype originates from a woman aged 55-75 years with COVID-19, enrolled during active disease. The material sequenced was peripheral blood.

In nucleotides, the CDR3 is TGTGCCAGTAGCGACAGGGCTACCTATGGCTACACCTTC. It codes for CASSDRATYGYTF. The chain recombines TRBV19 with TRBJ1-2; TRBD1 aligns across 7 bases. CDR3 length: 13 amino acids. The ends lost 6 bases at V and 4 bases at J; junction bases unmatched: 5. Germline-derived CDR1 and CDR2 are LNHDA and SQIVND (reference sequence).